Listed below are T cell receptor beta chains from one sample, sequenced in a study of T cells in Graves' hyperthyroidism and ophthalmopathy. TCRdb reprocessed the multiplex PCR reads via MiXCR and lists one record per CDR3 protein. Of roughly 740,000 distinct CDR3 sequences in the sample, 16% were seen once. Input material: blood. All receptors derive from a man aged 18 to 29 with Graves' hyperthyroidism. Both conserved end residues are trimmed from each CDR3.

J: TRBJ1-2; V: TRBV5-4; length: 14; CDR3: ASSLEVGTASDGYT
J: TRBJ1-1; V: TRBV27; length: 12; CDR3: ASHPTGVYTEAF
J: TRBJ2-7; V: TRBV18; length: 11; CDR3: ASSPWAGSEQY
J: TRBJ2-3; V: TRBV4-2; length: 17; CDR3: ASSRRVASGRVSTDTQY
J: TRBJ2-5; V: TRBV7-3; length: 11; CDR3: ASSLSVQETQY
J: TRBJ2-3; V: TRBV7-8; length: 14; CDR3: ASSPWTSGYTDTQY
J: TRBJ1-6; V: TRBV9; length: 13; CDR3: ASSVFPLYNSPLH
J: TRBJ2-7; V: TRBV11-3; length: 10; CDR3: ASSPLNGEQY
J: TRBJ1-1; V: TRBV20-1; length: 12; CDR3: SARRGAVNTEAF
J: TRBJ2-1; V: TRBV2; length: 13; CDR3: ASNQGSIAYNEQF
J: TRBJ2-2; V: TRBV7-9; length: 15; CDR3: ASSQTLATANTGELF
J: TRBJ2-1; V: TRBV27; length: 14; CDR3: ASSFIDSSSYNEQF
J: TRBJ1-3; V: TRBV30; length: 10; CDR3: AWSGSGNTIY